This entry is about one T cell receptor beta chain. The germline gives CDR1 SGHKS, CDR2 YYEKEE (reference sequence). The CDR3 loop spans 13 amino acids. V lost 2 bases and J lost 0, with 4 bases in between. Some clones are missing from TCRdb's copy, which holds only in-frame ones; the method was immunoSEQ multiplex PCR. The repertoire has about 440,000 clones, 70% to 90% of them found once; the top ten carry nearly 2%. The sample comes from a study of blood T cell repertoires in COVID-19. Study as a whole: Nucleic acid was either cDNA or gDNA, and it came from T cells, B-cell-depleted T cells, or PBMCs.

The gene calls are TRBV5-5 and TRBJ2-3; D remains ambiguous. Material: PBMCs or T cells enriched from blood (not recorded which). The clonotype originates from a woman younger than 35 with acute COVID-19. The CDR3 DNA follows: TGTGCCAGCAGCTTAACTAGCACAGATACGCAGTATTTT. This encodes CASSLTSTDTQYF.